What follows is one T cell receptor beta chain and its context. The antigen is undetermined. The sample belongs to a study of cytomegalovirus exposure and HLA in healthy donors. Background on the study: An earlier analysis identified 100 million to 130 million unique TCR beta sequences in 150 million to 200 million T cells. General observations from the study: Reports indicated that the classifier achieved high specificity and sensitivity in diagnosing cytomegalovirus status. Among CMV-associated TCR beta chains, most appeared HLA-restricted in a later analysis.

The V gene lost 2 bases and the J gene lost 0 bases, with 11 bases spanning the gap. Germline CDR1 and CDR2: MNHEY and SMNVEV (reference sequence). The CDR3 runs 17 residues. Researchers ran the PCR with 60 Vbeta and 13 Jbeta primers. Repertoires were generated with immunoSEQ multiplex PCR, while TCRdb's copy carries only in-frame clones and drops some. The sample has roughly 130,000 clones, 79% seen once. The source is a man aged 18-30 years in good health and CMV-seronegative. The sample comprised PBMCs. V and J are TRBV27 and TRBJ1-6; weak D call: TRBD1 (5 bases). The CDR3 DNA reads TGTGCCAGCAGTTTAGAGGACACCCCCTCCTATAATTCACCCCTCCACTTT. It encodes CASSLEDTPSYNSPLHF.